The source of this T cell receptor beta chain is a study of neurological immune-mediated disorders. This clonotype was counted ten times or more. Unsorted libraries used 2 million PBMCs kept at -80 degrees C. Using its own MiXCR run on the 5' RACE reads, TCRdb lists one record per CDR3 protein. The table records about 82,000 distinct CDR3 sequences, 2.6% of them present only once. The J segment lost 0 bases and the V segment lost 8 bases, leaving 4 bases of the junction unmatched. Germline V gene sequence: CDR1 SGHAT, CDR2 FQNNGV. This CDR3 has 14 residues. The chain recombines TRBV11-2 with TRBJ2-3; 8 bases are a match to TRBD2. This TCR derives from a woman between 25 and 40 years old with multiple sclerosis. Material for sequencing was PBMCs. As DNA, the CDR3 is TGTGCCAGCGGACCTAGCGGGAGCACAGATACGCAGTATTTT. Translated, it gives CASGPSGSTDTQYF.